This paragraph covers one T cell receptor beta chain sequence. CDR1 SNHLY and CDR2 FYNNEI come from the germline V gene. The CDR3 has 17 residues. V lost 7 bases, J lost 0 bases, and 22 bases lay in between. This entry is derived from a study of technical replicates of blood from a handful of donors. The repertoire was sequenced with immunoSEQ multiplex PCR; TCRdb's copy has only in-frame clones and lacks some. Of around 79,000 clones listed, 85% to 95% are singletons. The specimen sequenced was T cells isolated from PBMCs. The receptor was isolated from a human donor in good health. V and J are TRBV2 and TRBJ2-7, with D unclear. As DNA, the CDR3 is TGTGCCAGCATTGCGGATGGGTATTCTGCTAGCTCCTACGAGCAGTACTTC. Its protein product is CASIADGYSASSYEQYF. Full variable domain (rest looked up from reference TRBV2 and TRBJ2-7): EPEVTQTPSHQVTQMGQEVILRCVPISNHLYFYWYRQILGQKVEFLVSFYNNEISEKSEIFDDQFSVERPDGSNFTLKIRSTKLEDSAMYFCASIADGYSASSYEQYFGPGTRLTVT.